A selection of T cell receptor beta chains follows, all from one sample in a study of T-cell memory formation after mild COVID-19. TCRdb re-called the 5' RACE reads with MiXCR, one entry per CDR3 protein. Of about 600,000 distinct CDR3 sequences listed, about a fifth are singletons. Sample: PBMCs or a T cell subset sorted from them (not recorded which). The receptors come from an adult woman who had mild COVID-19 (a few samples of this study predate the infection). Cell type and time point are not known. CDR3s include the opening cysteine and the closing phenylalanine or tryptophan. D genes are given only for firm matches. Clone size appears in some rows only: once, few, many, or a class for an expanded clone.

>TRBJ2-7|few|TRBD1|TRBV5-1
TGCGCCAGCAGCGCTCGACAGGGGGCGGGCGAGCAGTACTTC
CASSARQGAGEQYF
>TRBJ2-1|NA|NA|TRBV4-1
TGCGCCAGCAGTCGTCAAGCGGGCGAGCAGTTCTTC
CASSRQAGEQFF
>TRBJ2-1|NA|NA|TRBV30
TGTGCCTGGAGTGTGGGAGCCCTCTCCTACAATGAGCAGTTCTTC
CAWSVGALSYNEQFF
>TRBJ2-5|few|TRBD1|TRBV5-1
TGCGCCAGCAGCTTGGGGACAGGAAGGGGAGAGACCCAGTACTTC
CASSLGTGRGETQYF
>TRBJ1-2|few|NA|TRBV18
TGTGCCAGCTCACCAAGGCAAGAACCCTCAGCCTATGGCTACACCTTC
CASSPRQEPSAYGYTF
>TRBJ1-1|NA|NA|TRBV6-2/TRBV6-3
TGTGCCATCGGGGGGGGACGGAACACTGAAGCTTTCTTT
CAIGGGRNTEAFF
>TRBJ2-3|NA|NA|TRBV19
TGTGCCAGTAGTATGGGGACTCGCACAGATACGCAGTATTTT
CASSMGTRTDTQYF
>TRBJ2-7|NA|NA|TRBV4-2
TGTGCCAGCAGCCCGAACCAGGCAGGGGGGCTCTACTTC
CASSPNQAGGLYF
>TRBJ2-2|few|TRBD2|TRBV12-3/TRBV12-4
TGTGCCAGCAGTTCTCAGCGGGAGTTGGGCGGGGAGCTGTTTTTT
CASSSQRELGGELFF
>TRBJ1-1|few|TRBD1|TRBV5-1
TGCGCCAGCAGCTCCAGACAGGGAGTGTTGGGTACTGAAGCTTTCTTT
CASSSRQGVLGTEAFF
>TRBJ2-2|NA|TRBD1|TRBV10-3
TGTGCCATCAGTCCTACACAGACAGGGCCGAACACCGGGGAGCTGTTTTTT
CAISPTQTGPNTGELFF
>TRBJ2-3|NA|TRBD2|TRBV19
TGTGCCAGTAGTACGGGGGGACGTAGCACAGATACGCAGTATTTT
CASSTGGRSTDTQYF
>TRBJ2-7|NA|TRBD2|TRBV5-1
TGCGCCAGCAGCCTACATACTAGCGGGGGTACCTACGAGCAGTACTTC
CASSLHTSGGTYEQYF
>TRBJ1-1|NA|NA|TRBV24-1
TGTGCCACCAGTGTAAAAGGAGTAACGTCTAACACTGAAGCTTTCTTT
CATSVKGVTSNTEAFF
>TRBJ1-2|NA|NA|TRBV28
TGTGCCAGCAGCCTCGAGCGGGGGATTAACTATGGCTACACCTTC
CASSLERGINYGYTF
>TRBJ2-2|few|NA|TRBV30
TGTGCCTGGATGATAGGGGTGAACACCGGGGAGCTGTTTTTT
CAWMIGVNTGELFF
>TRBJ2-2|many|NA|TRBV11-2
TGCGCCAGCAGCCCCGGGACTTTCACCGGGGAGCTGTTTTTT
CASSPGTFTGELFF
>TRBJ2-1|NA|NA|TRBV7-9
TGTGCCAGCAGCCGAAATTATGAGCAGTTCTTC
CASSRNYEQFF
>TRBJ2-5|NA|NA|TRBV9
TGTGCCAGCAGCGTAGAGCCGAGGGGGGAGACCCAGTACTTC
CASSVEPRGETQYF
>TRBJ2-1|few|TRBD2|TRBV11-3
TGTGCCAGCAGCTTTGTCCTAGCGGGAGGCCACAATGAGCAGTTCTTC
CASSFVLAGGHNEQFF
>TRBJ2-7|NA|NA|TRBV20-1
TGCAGTGCTACTGTCTACTACGAGCAGTACTTC
CSATVYYEQYF
>TRBJ2-5|NA|TRBD2|TRBV6-2/TRBV6-3
TGTGCCAGCAGCTACCCGGGACTAGCGGCGTACCAAGAGACCCAGTACTTC
CASSYPGLAAYQETQYF
>TRBJ2-2|NA|NA|TRBV19
TGTGCCAGTAGACCGGGACGTCTAAACACCGGGGAGCTGTTTTTT
CASRPGRLNTGELFF
>TRBJ1-2|NA|NA|TRBV12-3/TRBV12-4
TGTGCCAGCAGTCAGACCGGGAGCCCCAACTCCTATGGCTACACCTTC
CASSQTGSPNSYGYTF
>TRBJ1-2|NA|NA|TRBV24-1
TGTGCCACCAGTGATTTGTACGCGAACGGCTACACCTTC
CATSDLYANGYTF
>TRBJ2-1|many|NA|TRBV7-9
TGTGCCAGCAGCTCTAATAAGGGGCCCGACTATGAGCAGTTCTTC
CASSSNKGPDYEQFF
>TRBJ1-1|few|NA|TRBV5-1
TGCGCCAGCAGCTCATCCGGGACTGGGAACACTGAAGCTTTCTTT
CASSSSGTGNTEAFF
>TRBJ2-7|NA|NA|TRBV10-3
TGTGCCACCGCCCCGGGACTCAAGAGGGGCTCCTACGAGCAGTACTTC
CATAPGLKRGSYEQYF
>TRBJ2-7|few|NA|TRBV5-1
TGCGCCAGCAGCCCGCGGGACACCACCTCCTACGAGCAGTACTTC
CASSPRDTTSYEQYF
>TRBJ1-2|NA|NA|TRBV29-1
TGCAGCGTTGCGTGGGGCGCTGGCTACACCTTC
CSVAWGAGYTF
>TRBJ2-3|few|TRBD2|TRBV5-1
TGCGCCAGCAGCTTCTGGACTAGCGGGGGGGCAACAGATACGCAGTATTTT
CASSFWTSGGATDTQYF
>TRBJ1-5|NA|NA|TRBV12-3/TRBV12-4
TGTGCCAGCAGTTCGGGGGGGTTTTTAAATCAGCCCCAGCATTTT
CASSSGGFLNQPQHF
>TRBJ1-1|once|NA|TRBV20-1
TGCAGTGCTAGAGAGACTACAGAGAGCTCTGAAGCTTTCTTT
CSARETTESSEAFF
>TRBJ2-2|NA|TRBD1|TRBV5-1
TGCGCCAGCAGCTTGAGGACCGGGACAGGGAACACCGGGGAGCTGTTTTTT
CASSLRTGTGNTGELFF
>TRBJ2-7|few|TRBD1|TRBV30
TGTGCCTGGAGTCGGACAGGGCTGGGCGAGCAGTACTTC
CAWSRTGLGEQYF
>TRBJ2-7|few|NA|TRBV7-8
TGTGCCAGCAGCTTAGCCCAAGACTCCAGGGGGGATGCCGAGCAGTACTTC
CASSLAQDSRGDAEQYF
>TRBJ2-3|NA|NA|TRBV12-3/TRBV12-4
TGTGCCAGCAGTTTTTGGCCCTCCAGCACAGATACGCAGTATTTT
CASSFWPSSTDTQYF
>TRBJ1-1|NA|NA|TRBV12-3/TRBV12-4
TGTGCCAGCAGTTTGGATCCCCAGTTCCCAGCTTTCTTT
CASSLDPQFPAFF
>TRBJ1-5|many|NA|TRBV12-3/TRBV12-4
TGTGCCAGTAGCCTCTTGAGCAATCAGCCCCAGCATTTT
CASSLLSNQPQHF
>TRBJ2-7|few|TRBD2|TRBV2
TGTGCCAGCAGTGAAACTCGGGAGGGCCACTCTCCTGAGTTGTACTTC
CASSETREGHSPELYF
>TRBJ2-2|NA|TRBD2|TRBV12-3/TRBV12-4
TGTGCCAGCAGCCGTACTAGCGCCGGGGAGCTGTTTTTT
CASSRTSAGELFF
>TRBJ2-3|few|NA|TRBV6-5
TGTGCCAGCAGAGAGGGAGATAGCACAGATACGCAGTATTTT
CASREGDSTDTQYF
>TRBJ2-5|NA|NA|TRBV29-1
TGCAGCGTTGAGGTCGGAAGGGATCAAGAGACCCAGTACTTC
CSVEVGRDQETQYF
>TRBJ2-5|many|NA|TRBV6-6
TGTGCCAGCAGTTACTCGGAGACCCAGTACTTC
CASSYSETQYF
>TRBJ2-7|NA|NA|TRBV10-3
TGTGCCATCAACGCGGGCCCGGGCCACGAGCAGTACTTC
CAINAGPGHEQYF
>TRBJ2-3|few|NA|TRBV5-1
TGCGCCAGCAGCTTGGGGGCAGGGGCAGACACAGATACGCAGTATTTT
CASSLGAGADTDTQYF
>TRBJ2-7|many|NA|TRBV10-3
TGTGCCATCAGTGATCTGGGTGGCTACGAGCAGTACTTC
CAISDLGGYEQYF
>TRBJ1-1|few|NA|TRBV11-3
TGTGCCAGCACCGACCCCCGGACGTTCACTGAAGCTTTCTTT
CASTDPRTFTEAFF